The rows below give T cell receptor beta chains drawn from one sample of a study of blood T cell repertoires in COVID-19. The data were produced by immunoSEQ multiplex PCR, yet TCRdb's version contains in-frame clones alone and is incomplete. The sample shows over 150,000 clones, around 83% of them seen only once. The sample taken for sequencing was peripheral blood. Every receptor here comes from a woman in her sixties or seventies who had recovered from COVID-19. Both conserved end residues are part of each CDR3. The D gene is left open where the match is weak. Size tells how often a clone was seen (once, few, many) or the class of an expanded clone, and some rows leave it out.

v_call,clone_size,j_call,d_call,cdr3_aa,cdr3_nt
TRBV27,few,TRBJ2-6,TRBD1,CASSWRRLPRDSKSRRPGANVLTF,TGTGCCAGCAGTTGGAGGCGCCTACCCCGGGACAGTAAATCCCGACGTCCTGGGGCCAACGTCCTGACTTTC
TRBV18,.,TRBJ1-1,TRBD1,CASSLQTGPNTEAFF,TGTGCCAGCTCACTACAGACAGGGCCGAACACTGAAGCTTTCTTT
TRBV7-2,.,TRBJ1-6,.,CASSSPAGSPLHF,TGTGCCAGCAGCTCCCCAGCGGGCTCGCCCCTCCACTTT
TRBV18,.,TRBJ2-1,.,CASSPFVSDEQFF,TGTGCCAGCTCACCATTCGTGAGCGATGAGCAGTTCTTC
TRBV11-3,.,TRBJ1-5,.,CASSLRAQSAGPPNQPQHF,TGTGCCAGCAGCTTACGAGCCCAATCCGCGGGGCCCCCCAATCAGCCCCAGCATTTT
TRBV18,.,TRBJ1-1,.,CASSPEVDRNTEAFF,TGTGCCAGCTCACCCGAGGTGGACAGAAACACTGAAGCTTTCTTT
TRBV29-1,.,TRBJ1-1,.,CSVERSGLGTEAFF,TGCAGCGTTGAACGCTCAGGGTTGGGCACTGAAGCTTTCTTT
TRBV20-1,.,TRBJ2-1,TRBD1,CSASGDRGNNEQFF,TGCAGTGCTAGTGGGGACAGGGGCAACAATGAGCAGTTCTTC
TRBV2,once,TRBJ1-6,TRBD1,CASSERNVRDRVGSPLHF,TGTGCCAGCAGTGAAAGGAATGTAAGGGACAGGGTGGGCTCACCCCTCCACTTT
TRBV6-5,few,TRBJ1-2,.,CASTRTAGYGYTF,TGTGCCAGCACCCGGACAGCCGGCTATGGCTACACCTTC
TRBV29-1,few,TRBJ2-7,.,CSVGRQAREQYF,TGCAGCGTTGGCCGACAGGCCCGCGAGCAGTACTTC
TRBV5-1,.,TRBJ2-1,TRBD2,CASSLWASGVNEQFF,TGCGCCAGCAGCTTGTGGGCTAGCGGGGTCAATGAGCAGTTCTTC
TRBV10-1,once,TRBJ1-1,.,CASTPRRGEAFF,TGCGCCAGCACCCCCCGGAGGGGTGAAGCTTTCTTT
TRBV6-1,.,TRBJ1-1,TRBD1,CASSEWGDRGLSMNTEAFF,TGTGCCAGCAGTGAATGGGGGGACAGGGGGCTCTCGATGAACACTGAAGCTTTCTTT
TRBV10-3,.,TRBJ2-3,.,CATQPGVGTDTQYF,TGTGCCACCCAGCCCGGGGTGGGCACAGATACGCAGTATTTT
TRBV19,.,TRBJ2-7,.,CASSRAGHSYEQYF,TGTGCCAGTAGTAGGGCAGGCCACTCCTACGAGCAGTACTTC
TRBV5-1,.,TRBJ2-2,TRBD1,CASSLTGGTNTGELFF,TGCGCCAGCAGCCTTACAGGGGGTACAAACACCGGGGAGCTGTTTTTT
TRBV2,.,TRBJ1-2,.,CASSESGDYGYTF,TGTGCCAGCAGTGAATCCGGAGACTATGGCTACACCTTC
TRBV7-8,.,TRBJ2-1,.,CASSSVRGAGVSRNEQFF,TGTGCCAGCAGCTCGGTCCGGGGGGCGGGAGTATCCCGCAATGAGCAGTTCTTC
TRBV18,few,TRBJ1-1,.,CASSRATGRNTEAFF,TGTGCCAGCTCACGGGCTACAGGGCGGAACACTGAAGCTTTCTTT
TRBV7-8,.,TRBJ2-7,.,CASSKGQGWEQYF,TGTGCCAGCAGCAAAGGCCAGGGTTGGGAGCAGTACTTC
TRBV9,.,TRBJ1-2,.,CASSVGLPINYGYTF,TGTGCCAGCAGCGTAGGGTTACCTATAAACTATGGCTACACCTTC